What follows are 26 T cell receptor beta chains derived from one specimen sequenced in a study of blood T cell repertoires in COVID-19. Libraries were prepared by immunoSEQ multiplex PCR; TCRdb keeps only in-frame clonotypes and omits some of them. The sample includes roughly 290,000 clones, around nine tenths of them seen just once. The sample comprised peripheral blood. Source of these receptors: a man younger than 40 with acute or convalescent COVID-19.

The CDR3 sequence is CASSVRRGYEQYF. The CDR3 DNA sequence: TGCGCCAGCAGTGTTCGTCGGGGTTACGAGCAGTACTTC. V usage is TRBV10-2 and J usage is TRBJ2-7; TRBD2 might be the D (5 bases). The CDR3 is 13 residues long. CDR1 WSHSY and CDR2 SAAADI come from the germline V gene. V lost 4 bases, J lost 4 bases, and 11 bases lay in between.

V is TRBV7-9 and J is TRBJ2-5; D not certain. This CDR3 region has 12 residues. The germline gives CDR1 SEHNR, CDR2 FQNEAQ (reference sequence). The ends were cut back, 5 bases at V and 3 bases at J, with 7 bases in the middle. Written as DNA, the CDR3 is TGTGCCAGCAGCGTCCCAAAAGAGACCCAGTACTTC. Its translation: CASSVPKETQYF.

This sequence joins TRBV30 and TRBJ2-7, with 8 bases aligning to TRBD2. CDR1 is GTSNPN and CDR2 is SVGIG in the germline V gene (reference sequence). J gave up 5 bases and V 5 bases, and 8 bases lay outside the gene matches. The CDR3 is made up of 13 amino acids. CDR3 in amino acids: CAWGAGVVDEQYF. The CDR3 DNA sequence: TGTGCCTGGGGAGCGGGAGTAGTGGACGAGCAGTACTTC.

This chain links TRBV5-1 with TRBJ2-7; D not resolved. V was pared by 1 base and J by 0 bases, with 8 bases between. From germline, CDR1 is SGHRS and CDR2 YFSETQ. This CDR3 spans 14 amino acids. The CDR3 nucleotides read TGCGCCAGCAGCTTGCAACCGAGCTCCTACGAGCAGTACTTC. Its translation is CASSLQPSSYEQYF.

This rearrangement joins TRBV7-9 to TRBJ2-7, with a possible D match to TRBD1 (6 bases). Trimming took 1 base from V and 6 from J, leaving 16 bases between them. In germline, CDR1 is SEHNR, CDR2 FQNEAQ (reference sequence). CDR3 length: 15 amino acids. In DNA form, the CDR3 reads TGTGCCAGCAGCTTAGTCCCCATCACAGGGATCGAGCAGTACTTC. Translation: CASSLVPITGIEQYF.

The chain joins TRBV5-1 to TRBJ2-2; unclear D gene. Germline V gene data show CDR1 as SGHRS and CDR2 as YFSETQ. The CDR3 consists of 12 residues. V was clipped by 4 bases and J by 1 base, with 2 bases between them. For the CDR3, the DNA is TGCGCCAGCAGCCAGAACACCGGGGAGCTGTTTTTT. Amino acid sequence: CASSQNTGELFF. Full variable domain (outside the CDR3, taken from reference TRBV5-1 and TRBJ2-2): KAGVTQTPRYLIKTRGQQVTLSCSPISGHRSVSWYQQTPGQGLQFLFEYFSETQRNKGNFPGRFSGRQFSNSRSEMNVSTLELGDSALYLCASSQNTGELFFGEGSRLTVL.

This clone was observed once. CDR3 sequence reads: CAWSVQGRGGYTF. CDR3 coding DNA: TGTGCCTGGAGTGTACAGGGGCGTGGGGGCTACACCTTC. V and J are TRBV30 and TRBJ1-2, with 7 bases identical to TRBD1. Unmatched junction bases numbered 6, after V lost 0 bases and J lost 8 bases. CDR3 length: 13 residues. Looked up from germline, CDR1 is GTSNPN and CDR2 is SVGIG (reference sequence).

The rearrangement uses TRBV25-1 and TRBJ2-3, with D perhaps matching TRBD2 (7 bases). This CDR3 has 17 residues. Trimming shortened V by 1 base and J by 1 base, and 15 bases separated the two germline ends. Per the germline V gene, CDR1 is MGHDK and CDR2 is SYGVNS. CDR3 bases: TGTGCCAGCAGTGAATCCCCCCAGGGGAGGGGCACAGATACGCAGTATTTT. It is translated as CASSESPQGRGTDTQYF.

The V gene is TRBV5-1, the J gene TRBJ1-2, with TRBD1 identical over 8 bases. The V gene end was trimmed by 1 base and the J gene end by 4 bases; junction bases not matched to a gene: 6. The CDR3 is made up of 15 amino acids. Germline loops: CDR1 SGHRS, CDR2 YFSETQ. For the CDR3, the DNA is TGCGCCAGCAGCTTGCAGGGGGCGGCAGGCTATGGCTACACCTTC. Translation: CASSLQGAAGYGYTF. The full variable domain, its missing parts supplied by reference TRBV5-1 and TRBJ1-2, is KAGVTQTPRYLIKTRGQQVTLSCSPISGHRSVSWYQQTPGQGLQFLFEYFSETQRNKGNFPGRFSGRQFSNSRSEMNVSTLELGDSALYLCASSLQGAAGYGYTFGSGTRLTVV.

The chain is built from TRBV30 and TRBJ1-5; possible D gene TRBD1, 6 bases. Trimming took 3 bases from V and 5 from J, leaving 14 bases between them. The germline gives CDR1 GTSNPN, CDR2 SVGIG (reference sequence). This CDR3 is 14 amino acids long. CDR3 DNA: TGTGCCTGGAGCCCACAGGGTGGGTATCAGCCCCAGCATTTT. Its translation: CAWSPQGGYQPQHF.

CDR3 sequence: CASSLPGERQPQHF. The DNA for the CDR3 is TGTGCCAGCAGTCTACCGGGAGAAAGACAGCCCCAGCATTTT. The rearrangement joins TRBV28 to TRBJ1-5; D unresolved. Germline V gene lookup returns CDR1 MDHEN and CDR2 SYDVKM. This CDR3 is built from 14 residues. V lost 5 bases, J lost 7 bases, and 15 bases lay in between.

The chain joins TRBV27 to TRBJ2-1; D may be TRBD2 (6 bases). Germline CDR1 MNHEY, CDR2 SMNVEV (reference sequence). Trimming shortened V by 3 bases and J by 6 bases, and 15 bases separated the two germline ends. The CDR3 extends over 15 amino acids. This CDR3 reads CASSFYPGDSNEQFF. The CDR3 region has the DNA TGTGCCAGCAGTTTTTATCCGGGGGACTCCAATGAGCAGTTCTTC.

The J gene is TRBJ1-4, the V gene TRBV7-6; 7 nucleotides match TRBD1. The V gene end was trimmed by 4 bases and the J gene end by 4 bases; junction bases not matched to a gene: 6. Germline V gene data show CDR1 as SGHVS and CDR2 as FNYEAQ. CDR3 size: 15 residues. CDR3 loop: CASSSANRGNEKLFF. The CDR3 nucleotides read TGTGCCAGCAGCTCCGCTAACAGGGGTAATGAAAAACTGTTTTTT.

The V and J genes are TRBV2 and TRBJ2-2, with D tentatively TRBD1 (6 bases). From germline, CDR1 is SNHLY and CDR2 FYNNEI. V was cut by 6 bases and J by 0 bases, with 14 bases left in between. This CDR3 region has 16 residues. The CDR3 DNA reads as TGTGCCAGCAGCCCACAGGGATTCGCGAACACCGGGGAGCTGTTTTTT. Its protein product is CASSPQGFANTGELFF.

The CDR3 sequence is CASSLLSGSSYEQYF. The CDR3 nucleotides are TGCGCCAGCAGTCTCCTTAGCGGGAGCTCCTACGAGCAGTACTTC. V is TRBV5-1 and J is TRBJ2-7; TRBD2 aligns across 9 bases. Germline lookup yields CDR1 SGHRS and CDR2 YFSETQ. Unmatched junction bases numbered 6, after V lost 5 bases and J lost 0 bases. The CDR3 runs 15 residues.

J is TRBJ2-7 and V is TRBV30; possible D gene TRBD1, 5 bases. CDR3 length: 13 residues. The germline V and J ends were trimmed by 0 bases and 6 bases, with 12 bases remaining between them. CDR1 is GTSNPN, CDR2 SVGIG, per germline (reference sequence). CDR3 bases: TGTGCCTGGAGTGTTGGGGCCAGGAGCGAGCAGTACTTC. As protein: CAWSVGARSEQYF.

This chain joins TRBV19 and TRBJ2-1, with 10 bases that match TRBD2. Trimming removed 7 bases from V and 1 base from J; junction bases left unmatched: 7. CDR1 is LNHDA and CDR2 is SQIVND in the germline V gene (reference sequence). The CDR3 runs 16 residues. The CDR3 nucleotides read TGTGCCAGTACAGCGGGAGGGGGTTTTTCCTACAATGAGCAGTTCTTC. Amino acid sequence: CASTAGGGFSYNEQFF.

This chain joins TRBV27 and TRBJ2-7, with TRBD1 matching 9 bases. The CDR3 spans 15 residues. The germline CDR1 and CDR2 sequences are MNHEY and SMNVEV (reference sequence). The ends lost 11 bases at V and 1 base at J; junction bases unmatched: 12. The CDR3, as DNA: TGTGCCCACCGGGACAGGGTGGTAAGGTCCTACGAGCAGTACTTC. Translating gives CAHRDRVVRSYEQYF.

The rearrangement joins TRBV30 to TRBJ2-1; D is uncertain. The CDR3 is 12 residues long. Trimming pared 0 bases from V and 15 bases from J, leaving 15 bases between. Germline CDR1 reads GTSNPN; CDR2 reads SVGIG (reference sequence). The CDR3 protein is CAWSVRSPLRFF. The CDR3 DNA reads TGTGCCTGGAGTGTACGGTCTCCCCTAAGGTTCTTC.

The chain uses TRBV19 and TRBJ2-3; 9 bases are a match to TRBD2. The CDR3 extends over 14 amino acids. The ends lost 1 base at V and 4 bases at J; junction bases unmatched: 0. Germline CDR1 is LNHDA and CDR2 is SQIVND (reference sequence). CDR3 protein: CASSIGGGADTQYF. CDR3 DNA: TGTGCCAGTAGTATAGGCGGGGGGGCAGATACGCAGTATTTT.

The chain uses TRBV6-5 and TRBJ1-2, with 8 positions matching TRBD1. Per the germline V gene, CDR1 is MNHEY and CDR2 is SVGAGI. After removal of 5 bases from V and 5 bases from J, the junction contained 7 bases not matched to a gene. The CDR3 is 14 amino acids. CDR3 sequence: CASSTDRGGYGYTF. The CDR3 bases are TGTGCCAGCAGTACAGACAGGGGCGGATATGGCTACACCTTC.

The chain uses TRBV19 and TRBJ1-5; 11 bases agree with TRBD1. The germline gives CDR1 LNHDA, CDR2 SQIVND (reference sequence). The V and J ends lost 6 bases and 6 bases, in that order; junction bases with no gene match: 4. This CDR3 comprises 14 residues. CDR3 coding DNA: TGTGCCAGTAGCTCGGGACAGGGGGTTCAGCCCCAGCATTTT. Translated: CASSSGQGVQPQHF.

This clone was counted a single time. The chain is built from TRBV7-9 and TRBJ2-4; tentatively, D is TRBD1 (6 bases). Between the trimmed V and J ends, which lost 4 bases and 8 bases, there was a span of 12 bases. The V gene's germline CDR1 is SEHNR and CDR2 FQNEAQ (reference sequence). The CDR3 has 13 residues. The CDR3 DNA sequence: TGTGCCAGCAGCTATACAGGGCCGGACATTCAGTACTTC. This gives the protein CASSYTGPDIQYF.

In nucleotides, the CDR3 is TGTGCCAGCAGCTTCGCTGGGACACCAGCCTTCGTAGAAAAACTGTTTTTT. Amino acid sequence: CASSFAGTPAFVEKLFF. The chain combines TRBV11-2 with TRBJ1-4; weak D call: TRBD1 (6 bases). Trimming pared 3 bases from V and 8 bases from J, leaving 22 bases between. Germline values: CDR1 SGHAT, CDR2 FQNNGV. The CDR3 length is 17 residues.

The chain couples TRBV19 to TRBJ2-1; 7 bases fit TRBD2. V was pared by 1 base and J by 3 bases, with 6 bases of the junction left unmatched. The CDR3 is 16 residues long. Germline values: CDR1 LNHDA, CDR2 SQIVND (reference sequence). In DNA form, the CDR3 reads TGTGCCAGTAGTATAGTCGGGCGGGAGTACTACAATGAGCAGTTCTTC. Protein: CASSIVGREYYNEQFF. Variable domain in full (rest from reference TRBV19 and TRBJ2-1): DGGITQSPKYLFRKEGQNVTLSCEQNLNHDAMYWYRQDPGQGLRLIYYSQIVNDFQKGDIAEGYSVSREKKESFPLTVTSAQKNPTAFYLCASSIVGREYYNEQFFGPGTRLTVL.

DNA for the CDR3: TGTGCCAGCTCACCATCCCCAGGGTACAGCAATCAGCCCCAGCATTTT. This gives the protein CASSPSPGYSNQPQHF. The chain couples TRBV18 to TRBJ1-5; D possibly corresponds to TRBD1 (5 bases). Trimming took 2 bases from V and 1 from J, leaving 12 bases between them. This CDR3 has 16 amino acids. Germline V lookup: CDR1 KGHSH, CDR2 LQKENI.